A selection of T cell receptor beta chains follows, all from one sample in a study of blood T cell repertoires in COVID-19. TCRdb's copy holds only in-frame clones and misses some; the assay was immunoSEQ multiplex PCR. The repertoire holds approximately 300,000 clones, with nearly 90% as singletons. Sequencing was carried out using PBMCs or T cells enriched from blood (not recorded which). The receptors here all came from a woman in her late teens or twenties with acute COVID-19. Both conserved end residues are part of each CDR3. A D gene is named only where the DNA matches it firmly. Rows may omit the clone size; those that give it use once, few, many or a size class.

j_call clone_size d_call v_call cdr3_aa cdr3_nt
TRBJ1-1 NA NA TRBV5-1 CASSLEWEGTEAFF TGCGCCAGCAGCTTGGAATGGGAGGGCACTGAAGCTTTCTTT
TRBJ1-2 NA TRBD1 TRBV6-5 CASSLTGGAYGYTF TGTGCCAGCAGCTTGACAGGGGGCGCGTATGGCTACACCTTC
TRBJ2-7 NA NA TRBV27 CASSSAPITTEYF TGTGCCAGCAGTTCCGCCCCCATAACGACTGAGTACTTC
TRBJ1-2 NA TRBD1 TRBV10-3 CAITETGNGYTF TGTGCCATCACCGAGACAGGGAATGGCTACACCTTC
TRBJ1-5 NA NA TRBV10-2 CASSELQGTQPQHF TGCGCCAGCAGTGAGTTACAGGGTACTCAGCCCCAGCATTTT
TRBJ2-7 NA TRBD1 TRBV29-1 CSAKWGQGAYEQYF TGCAGCGCCAAGTGGGGACAGGGGGCCTACGAGCAGTACTTC
TRBJ2-3 NA NA TRBV7-6 CASSPEGVPLTDTQYF TGTGCCAGCAGTCCTGAAGGGGTACCGCTCACAGATACGCAGTATTTT
TRBJ2-7 NA NA TRBV28 CASRLQVYNYEQYF TGTGCCAGCAGGCTACAGGTCTACAATTACGAGCAGTACTTC
TRBJ2-1 NA TRBD1 TRBV6-5 CASSQITGGHEQFF TGTGCCAGCAGCCAAATAACAGGGGGACATGAGCAGTTCTTC
TRBJ1-3 NA NA TRBV9 CASSRIQGYAGNTIYF TGTGCCAGCAGTAGGATACAGGGTTACGCTGGAAACACCATATATTTT
TRBJ1-3 NA NA TRBV7-8 CASSFWTDSGNTIYF TGTGCCAGCAGCTTCTGGACAGACTCTGGAAACACCATATATTTT
TRBJ1-1 NA TRBD1 TRBV6-5 CASSNRGHTEAFF TGTGCCAGCAGCAACAGGGGGCATACTGAAGCTTTCTTT
TRBJ2-3 NA TRBD2 TRBV28 CASSLGGRIPDTQYF TGTGCCAGCAGTTTAGGCGGGAGGATCCCAGATACGCAGTATTTT
TRBJ1-1 NA TRBD1 TRBV19 CASSYRGTEAFF TGTGCCAGTAGTTACAGGGGAACTGAAGCTTTCTTT
TRBJ1-6 once TRBD1 TRBV5-4 CASRDTRQGDNSPLHF TGTGCCAGCAGAGATACACGACAGGGAGATAATTCACCCCTCCACTTT
TRBJ2-2 NA TRBD1 TRBV11-3 CASSEGQGAAGELFF TGTGCCAGCAGCGAAGGACAGGGGGCTGCCGGGGAGCTGTTTTTT
TRBJ2-1 NA NA TRBV6-1 CASSVWTYNEQFF TGTGCCAGCAGTGTCTGGACTTACAATGAGCAGTTCTTC
TRBJ2-3 NA TRBD2 TRBV5-4 CASSSRAGTSRDTQYF TGTGCCAGCAGCTCCCGAGCCGGGACTAGTCGGGATACGCAGTATTTT
TRBJ1-4 NA NA TRBV12-3/TRBV12-4 CASSPATNEKLFF TGTGCCAGCAGCCCAGCGACTAATGAAAAACTGTTTTTT